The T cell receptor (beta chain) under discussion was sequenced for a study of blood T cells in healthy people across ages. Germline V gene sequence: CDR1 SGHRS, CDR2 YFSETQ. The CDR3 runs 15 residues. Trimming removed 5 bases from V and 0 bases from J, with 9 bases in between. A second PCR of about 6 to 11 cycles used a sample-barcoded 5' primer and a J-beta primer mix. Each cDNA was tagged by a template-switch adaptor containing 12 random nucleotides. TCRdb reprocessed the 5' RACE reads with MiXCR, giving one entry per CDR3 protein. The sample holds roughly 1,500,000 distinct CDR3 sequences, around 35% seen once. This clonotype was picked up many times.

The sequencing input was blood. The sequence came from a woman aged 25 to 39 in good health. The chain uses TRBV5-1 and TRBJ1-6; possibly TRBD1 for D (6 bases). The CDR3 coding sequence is TGCGCCAGCAGGAAGGACAGCTCCTATAATTCACCCCTCCACTTT. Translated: CASRKDSSYNSPLHF.